The 10 T cell receptor beta chains listed next were all sequenced from one sample in a study of cytomegalovirus exposure and HLA in healthy donors. The PCR employed 60 Vbeta primers together with 13 Jbeta primers. Here immunoSEQ multiplex PCR was the method, and the copy in TCRdb shows in-frame clones only, minus some. The data hold hundreds of thousands of clones, with about 80% observed a single time. Sequencing used PBMCs. The source is a woman in her sixties in good health and CMV-seropositive.

The chain couples TRBV4-1 to TRBJ1-1; D is uncertain. V shed 5 bases and J shed 1 base, with 8 bases lying between them. The germline V gene encodes CDR1 MGHRA and CDR2 YSYEKL. The CDR3 covers 13 residues. The CDR3 sequence: CASSTRGNTEAFF. In DNA form, the CDR3 reads TGCGCCAGCAGCACGCGGGGGAACACTGAAGCTTTCTTT.

A single count supports this clone. The rearrangement links TRBV6-5 to TRBJ1-2; maybe TRBD1 (5 bases). CDR1 is MNHEY, CDR2 SVGAGI, per germline. Deletions cut 7 bases from V and 3 bases from J, with 12 bases between. The CDR3 contains 13 residues. The CDR3 coding sequence is TGTGCCAGCAAACTCGGGACTTACTATGGCTACACCTTC. Translated, it gives CASKLGTYYGYTF.

The genes are TRBV18 and TRBJ2-7; D perhaps matches TRBD2 (5 bases). The CDR3 consists of 13 residues. Trimming removed 3 bases at V and 3 bases at J, with 9 bases between. Germline V lookup: CDR1 KGHSH, CDR2 LQKENI. In DNA form, the CDR3 reads TGTGCCAGCTCACCCGGGGTCGACTACGAGCAGTACTTC. Translation gives CASSPGVDYEQYF.

This clone showed up just a few times. The chain recombines TRBV7-2 with TRBJ2-5; TRBD2 might be the D (6 bases). The better agreement between TRBJ2-7 and the DNA end casts doubt on the J call. Germline V gene lookup returns CDR1 SGHTA and CDR2 FQGNSA. The CDR3 is made up of 15 amino acids. The CDR3 DNA follows: TGTGCCAGCAGCTTAGGGGGTAGCGGTGGGTACGAGCAGTACTTC. It is translated as CASSLGGSGGYEQYF.

This sequence joins TRBV5-1 and TRBJ2-3; 9 bases line up with TRBD2. The germline V gene encodes CDR1 SGHRS and CDR2 YFSETQ. The CDR3 totals 15 residues. The ends lost 3 bases at V and 5 bases at J; junction bases unmatched: 7. CDR3 loop: CASSSQAGGLDTQYF. CDR3 in DNA: TGCGCCAGCAGCTCCCAAGCGGGGGGTTTAGATACGCAGTATTTT.

This clone was seen a few times. The gene calls are TRBV28 and TRBJ1-2, with 7 bases that match TRBD1. This CDR3 has 14 residues. Per the germline V gene, CDR1 is MDHEN and CDR2 is SYDVKM. V was clipped by 8 bases and J by 8 bases; unmatched bases: 14. The CDR3 here is CASGLGGRVEGYTF. In DNA form, the CDR3 reads TGTGCCAGCGGCCTAGGGGGCAGGGTAGAAGGCTACACCTTC.

The chain couples TRBV2 to TRBJ1-1; 8 nucleotides align to TRBD1. The CDR3 is 15 residues long. Germline CDR1 reads SNHLY; CDR2 reads FYNNEI. Trimming cost V 2 bases and J 0 bases; bases outside gene matches: 2. In DNA form, the CDR3 reads TGTGCCAGCAGTGAATTCAGGGGGCTGAACACTGAAGCTTTCTTT. This sequence encodes CASSEFRGLNTEAFF.

On this clone itself: Other DNA sequences within the sample encode an identical CDR3. This CDR3 is CASSSSGGPIQVQFF. In DNA, the CDR3 is TGTGCCAGCAGCTCTAGCGGGGGGCCGATTCAGGTTCAGTTCTTC. This chain joins TRBV7-8 and TRBJ2-1; the match to TRBD2 covers 11 bases. CDR3 length equals 15 residues. V shed 4 bases and J 13 bases; nucleotides not matched to a gene: 12. Per germline, CDR1 SGHVS and CDR2 FQNEAQ. The complete variable domain, with remaining parts taken from reference TRBV7-8 and TRBJ2-1, reads GAGVSQSPRYKVAKRGQDVALRCDPISGHVSLFWYQQALGQGPEFLTYFQNEAQLDKSGLPSDRFFAERPEGSVSTLKIQRTQQEDSAVYLCASSSSGGPIQVQFFGPGTRLTVL.

The V and J genes are TRBV5-3 and TRBJ1-4; 8 positions match TRBD1. TRBV5-3 is designated an ORF whose function remains uncertain. This CDR3 is built from 16 residues. Unmatched junction bases numbered 9, after V lost 4 bases and J lost 4 bases. CDR3 protein: CARSTVDREGNEKLFF. Here the CDR3 DNA reads TGTGCCAGAAGCACGGTGGACAGGGAGGGTAATGAAAAACTGTTTTTT.

The rearrangement joins TRBV21-1 to TRBJ2-7; the table's D call of TRBD1 was not tested on the DNA. TRBV21-1 counts as a pseudogene. CDR3 length: 12 residues. The CDR3 region has the DNA TGTGCCATTCGGGACAGGGCATTCGAGCAGTACTTC. This translates into CAIRDRAFEQYF.